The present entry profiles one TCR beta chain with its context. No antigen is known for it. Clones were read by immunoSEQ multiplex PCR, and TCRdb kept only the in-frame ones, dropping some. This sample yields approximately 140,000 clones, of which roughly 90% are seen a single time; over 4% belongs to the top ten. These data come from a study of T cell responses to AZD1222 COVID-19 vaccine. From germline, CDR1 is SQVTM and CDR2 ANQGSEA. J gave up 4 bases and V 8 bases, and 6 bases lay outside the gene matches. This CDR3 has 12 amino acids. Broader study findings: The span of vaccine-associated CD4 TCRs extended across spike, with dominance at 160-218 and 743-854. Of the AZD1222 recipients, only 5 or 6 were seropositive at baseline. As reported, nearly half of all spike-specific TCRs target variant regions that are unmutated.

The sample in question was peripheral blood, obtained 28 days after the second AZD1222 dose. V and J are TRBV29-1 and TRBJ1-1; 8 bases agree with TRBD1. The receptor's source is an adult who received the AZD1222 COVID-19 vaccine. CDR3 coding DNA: TGCAGCATTGGACAGGGAGGCACTGAAGCTTTCTTT. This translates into CSIGQGGTEAFF.